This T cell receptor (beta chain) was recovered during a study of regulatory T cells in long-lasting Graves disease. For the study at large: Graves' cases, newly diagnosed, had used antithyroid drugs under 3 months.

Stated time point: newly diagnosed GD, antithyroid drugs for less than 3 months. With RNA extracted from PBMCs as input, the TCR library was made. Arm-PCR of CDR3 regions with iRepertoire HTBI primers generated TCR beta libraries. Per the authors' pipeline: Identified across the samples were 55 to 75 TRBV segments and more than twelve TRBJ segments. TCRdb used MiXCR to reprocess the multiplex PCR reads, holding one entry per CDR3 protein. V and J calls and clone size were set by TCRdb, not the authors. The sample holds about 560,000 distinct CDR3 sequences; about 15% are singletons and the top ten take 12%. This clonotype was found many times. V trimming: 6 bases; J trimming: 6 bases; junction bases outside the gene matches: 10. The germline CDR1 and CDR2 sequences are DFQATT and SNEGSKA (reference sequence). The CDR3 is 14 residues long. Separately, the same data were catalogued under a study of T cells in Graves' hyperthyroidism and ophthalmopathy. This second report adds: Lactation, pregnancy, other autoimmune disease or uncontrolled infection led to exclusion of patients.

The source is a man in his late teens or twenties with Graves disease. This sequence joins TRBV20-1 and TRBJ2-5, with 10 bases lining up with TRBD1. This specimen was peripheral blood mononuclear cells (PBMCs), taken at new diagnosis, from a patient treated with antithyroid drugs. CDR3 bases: TGCAGTGCATTCAGGACAGGGGGGCGGAAGACCCAGTACTTC. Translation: CSAFRTGGRKTQYF.